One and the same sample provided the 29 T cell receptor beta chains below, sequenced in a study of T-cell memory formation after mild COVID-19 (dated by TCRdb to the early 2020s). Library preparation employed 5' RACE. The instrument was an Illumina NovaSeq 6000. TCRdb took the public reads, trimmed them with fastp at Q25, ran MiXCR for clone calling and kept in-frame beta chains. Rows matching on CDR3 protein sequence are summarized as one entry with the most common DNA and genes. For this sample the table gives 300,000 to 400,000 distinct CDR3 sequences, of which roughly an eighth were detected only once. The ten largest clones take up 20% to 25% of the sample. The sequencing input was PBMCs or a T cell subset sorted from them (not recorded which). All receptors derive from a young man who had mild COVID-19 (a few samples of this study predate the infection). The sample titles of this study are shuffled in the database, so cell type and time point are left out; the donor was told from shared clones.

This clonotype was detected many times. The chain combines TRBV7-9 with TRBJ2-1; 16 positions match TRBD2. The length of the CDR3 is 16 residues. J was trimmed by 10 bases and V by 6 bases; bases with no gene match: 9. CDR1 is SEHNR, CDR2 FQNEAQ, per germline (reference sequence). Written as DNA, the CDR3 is TGTGCCAGCAGAACGGGACTAGCGGGGGGGCGCGGGGAGCAGTTCTTC. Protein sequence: CASRTGLAGGRGEQFF.

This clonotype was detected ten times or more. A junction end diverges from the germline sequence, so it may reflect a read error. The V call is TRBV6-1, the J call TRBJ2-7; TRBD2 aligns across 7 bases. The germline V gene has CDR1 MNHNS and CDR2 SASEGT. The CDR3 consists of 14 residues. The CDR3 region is CASSEGGGSYEQYF. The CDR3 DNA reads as TGTGCCAGCAGCGAAGGCGGGGGCTCCTACGAGCAGTACTTC.

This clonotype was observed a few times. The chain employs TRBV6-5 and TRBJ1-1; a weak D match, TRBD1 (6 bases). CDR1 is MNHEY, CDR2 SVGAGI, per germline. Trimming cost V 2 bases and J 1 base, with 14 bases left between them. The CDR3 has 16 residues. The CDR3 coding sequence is TGTGCCAGCAGTTACGCGCCCGGGACACCGAACACTGAAGCTTTCTTT. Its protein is CASSYAPGTPNTEAFF.

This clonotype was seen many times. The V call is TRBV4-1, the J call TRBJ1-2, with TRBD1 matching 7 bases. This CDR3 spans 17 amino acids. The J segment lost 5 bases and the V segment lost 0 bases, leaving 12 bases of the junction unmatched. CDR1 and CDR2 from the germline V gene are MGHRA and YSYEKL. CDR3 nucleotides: TGCGCCAGCAGCCAAGATTGGACAGGCGCCCACCCATATGGCTACACCTTC. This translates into CASSQDWTGAHPYGYTF.

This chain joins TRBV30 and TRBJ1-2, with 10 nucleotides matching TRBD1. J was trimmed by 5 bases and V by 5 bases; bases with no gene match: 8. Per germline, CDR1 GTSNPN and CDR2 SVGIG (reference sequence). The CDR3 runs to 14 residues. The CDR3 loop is CAWGRDRGGYGYTF. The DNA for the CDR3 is TGTGCCTGGGGCCGGGACAGGGGAGGTTATGGCTACACCTTC.

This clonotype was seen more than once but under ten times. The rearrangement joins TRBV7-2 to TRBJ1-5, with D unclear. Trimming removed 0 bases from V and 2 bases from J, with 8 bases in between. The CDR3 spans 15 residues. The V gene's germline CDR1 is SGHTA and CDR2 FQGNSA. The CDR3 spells CASSLAGLGNQPQHF. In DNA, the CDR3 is TGTGCCAGCAGCTTAGCAGGGCTTGGCAATCAGCCCCAGCATTTT.

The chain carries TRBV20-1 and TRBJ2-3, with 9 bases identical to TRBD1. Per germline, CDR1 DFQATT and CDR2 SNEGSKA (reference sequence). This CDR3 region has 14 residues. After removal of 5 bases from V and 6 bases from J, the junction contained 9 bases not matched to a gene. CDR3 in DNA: TGCAGTGCTGGACCCGGGACAGGGAGGGATACGCAGTATTTT. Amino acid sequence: CSAGPGTGRDTQYF.

CDR3 residues: CASSLLGQGEETQYF. CDR3 nucleotide sequence: TGTGCCAGCAGCTTACTAGGACAGGGCGAAGAGACCCAGTACTTC. This chain joins TRBV7-9 and TRBJ2-5, with 8 nucleotides matching TRBD1. Germline CDR1 SEHNR, CDR2 FQNEAQ (reference sequence). This CDR3 region has 15 residues. The V and J ends lost 2 bases and 3 bases, in that order; junction bases with no gene match: 5.

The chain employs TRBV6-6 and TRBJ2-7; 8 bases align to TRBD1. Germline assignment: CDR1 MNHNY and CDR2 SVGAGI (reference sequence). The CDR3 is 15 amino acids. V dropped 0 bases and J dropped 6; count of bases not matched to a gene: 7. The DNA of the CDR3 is TGTGCCAGCAGTTACTCGACCCAGGGGGCGGGCGAGCAGTACTTC. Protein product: CASSYSTQGAGEQYF.

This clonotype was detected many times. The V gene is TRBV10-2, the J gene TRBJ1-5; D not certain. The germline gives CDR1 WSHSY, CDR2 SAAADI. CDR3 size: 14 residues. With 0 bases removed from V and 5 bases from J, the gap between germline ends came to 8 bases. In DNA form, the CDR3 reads TGCGCCAGCAGTGAGTCGCATAGGGATCAGCCCCAGCATTTT. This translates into CASSESHRDQPQHF.

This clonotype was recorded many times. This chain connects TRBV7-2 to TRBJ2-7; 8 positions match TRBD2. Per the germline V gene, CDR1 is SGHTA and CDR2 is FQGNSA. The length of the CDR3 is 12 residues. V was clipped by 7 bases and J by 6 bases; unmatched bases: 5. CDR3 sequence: CASTVAGGEQYF. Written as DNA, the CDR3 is TGTGCCAGCACCGTCGCGGGGGGCGAGCAGTACTTC.

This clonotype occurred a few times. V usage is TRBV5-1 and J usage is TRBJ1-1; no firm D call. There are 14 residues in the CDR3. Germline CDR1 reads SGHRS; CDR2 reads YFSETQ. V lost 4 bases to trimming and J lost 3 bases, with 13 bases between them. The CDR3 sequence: CASSLLASDTEAFF. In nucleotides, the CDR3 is TGCGCCAGCAGCCTGCTCGCGTCGGACACTGAAGCTTTCTTT.

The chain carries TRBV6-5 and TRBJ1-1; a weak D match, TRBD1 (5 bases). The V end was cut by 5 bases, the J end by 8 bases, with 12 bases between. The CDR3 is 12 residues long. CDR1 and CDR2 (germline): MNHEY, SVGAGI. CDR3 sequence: CASSPPGIEAFF. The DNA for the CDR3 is TGTGCCAGCAGTCCCCCAGGGATAGAAGCTTTCTTT.

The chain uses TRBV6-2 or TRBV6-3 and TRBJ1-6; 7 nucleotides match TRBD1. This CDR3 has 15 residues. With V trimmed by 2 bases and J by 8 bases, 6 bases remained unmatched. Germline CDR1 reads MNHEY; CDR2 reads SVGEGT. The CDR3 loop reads CASSYPGQAYSPLHF. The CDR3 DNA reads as TGTGCCAGCAGTTACCCAGGACAGGCCTATTCACCCCTCCACTTT.

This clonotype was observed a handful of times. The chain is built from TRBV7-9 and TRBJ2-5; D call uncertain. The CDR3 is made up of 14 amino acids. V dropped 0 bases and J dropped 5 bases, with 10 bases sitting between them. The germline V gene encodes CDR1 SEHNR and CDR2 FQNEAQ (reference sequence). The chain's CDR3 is CASSLAGRRETQYF. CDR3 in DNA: TGTGCCAGCAGCTTAGCGGGCAGAAGGGAGACCCAGTACTTC.

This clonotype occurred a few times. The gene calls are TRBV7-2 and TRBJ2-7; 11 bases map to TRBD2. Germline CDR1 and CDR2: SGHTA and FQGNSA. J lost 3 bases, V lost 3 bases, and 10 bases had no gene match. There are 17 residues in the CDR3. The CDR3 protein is CASSFLGGGTSGYEQYF. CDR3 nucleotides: TGTGCCAGCAGCTTTCTTGGCGGAGGGACTAGCGGCTACGAGCAGTACTTC.

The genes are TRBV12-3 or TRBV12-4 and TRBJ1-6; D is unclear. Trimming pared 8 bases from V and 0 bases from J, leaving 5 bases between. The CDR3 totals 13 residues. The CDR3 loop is CASGISYNSPLHF. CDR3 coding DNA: TGTGCCAGCGGGATCTCCTATAATTCACCCCTCCACTTT.

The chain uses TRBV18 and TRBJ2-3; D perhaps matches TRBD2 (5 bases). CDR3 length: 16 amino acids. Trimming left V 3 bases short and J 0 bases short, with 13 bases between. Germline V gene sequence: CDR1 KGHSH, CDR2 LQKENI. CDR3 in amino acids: CASSPGSEYSTDTQYF. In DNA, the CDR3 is TGTGCCAGCTCACCTGGTAGCGAATACAGCACAGATACGCAGTATTTT.

CDR3 in DNA: TGTGCCAGCAGCAGTCAGGGGCCAGGGAACACTGAAGCTTTCTTT. Its translation is CASSSQGPGNTEAFF. V gene TRBV7-2 combines with J gene TRBJ1-1; tentative D call: TRBD1 (6 bases). V was cut by 5 bases and J by 1 base, with 14 bases left in between. Germline CDR1 reads SGHTA; CDR2 reads FQGNSA. This CDR3 is 15 amino acids long.

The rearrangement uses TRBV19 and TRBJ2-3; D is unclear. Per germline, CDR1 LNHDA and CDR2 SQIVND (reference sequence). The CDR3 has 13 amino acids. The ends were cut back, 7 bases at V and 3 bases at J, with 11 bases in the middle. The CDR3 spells CASNWGWTDTQYF. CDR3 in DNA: TGTGCCAGTAATTGGGGTTGGACAGATACGCAGTATTTT.

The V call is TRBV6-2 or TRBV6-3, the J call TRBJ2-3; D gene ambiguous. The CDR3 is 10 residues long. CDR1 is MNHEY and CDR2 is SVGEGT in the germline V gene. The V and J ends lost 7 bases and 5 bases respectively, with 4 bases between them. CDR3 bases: TGTGCCAGCAAGGGAGATACGCAGTATTTT. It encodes CASKGDTQYF.

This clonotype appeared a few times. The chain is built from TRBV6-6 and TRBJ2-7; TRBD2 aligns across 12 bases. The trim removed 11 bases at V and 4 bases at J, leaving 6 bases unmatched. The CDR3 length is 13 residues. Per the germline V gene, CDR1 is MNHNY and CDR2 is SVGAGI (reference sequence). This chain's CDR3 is CAGRTSGVYEQYF. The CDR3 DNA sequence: TGTGCCGGGCGGACTAGCGGGGTTTACGAGCAGTACTTC.

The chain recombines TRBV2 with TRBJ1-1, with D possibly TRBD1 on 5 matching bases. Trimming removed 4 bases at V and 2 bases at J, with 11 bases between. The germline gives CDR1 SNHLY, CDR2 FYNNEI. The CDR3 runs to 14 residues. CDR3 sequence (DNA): TGTGCCAGCAGTGTTGTTGGGGGTAACACTGAAGCTTTCTTT. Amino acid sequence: CASSVVGGNTEAFF.

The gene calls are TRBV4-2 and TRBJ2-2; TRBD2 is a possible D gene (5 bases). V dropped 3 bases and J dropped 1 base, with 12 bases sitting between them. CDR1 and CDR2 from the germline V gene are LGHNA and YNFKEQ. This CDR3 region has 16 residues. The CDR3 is CASSQLREQNTGELFF. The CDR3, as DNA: TGTGCCAGCAGCCAGCTTCGGGAACAGAACACCGGGGAGCTGTTTTTT.

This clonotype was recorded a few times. This CDR3 reads CASSLTPTGAGYTF. The DNA for the CDR3 is TGTGCCAGCAGCTTAACCCCGACAGGGGCGGGCTACACCTTC. This rearrangement joins TRBV7-2 to TRBJ1-2, with TRBD1 matching over 8 bases. In germline, CDR1 is SGHTA, CDR2 FQGNSA. CDR3 length: 14 amino acids. The V segment lost 2 bases and the J segment 8 bases; nucleotides outside the gene matches: 7.

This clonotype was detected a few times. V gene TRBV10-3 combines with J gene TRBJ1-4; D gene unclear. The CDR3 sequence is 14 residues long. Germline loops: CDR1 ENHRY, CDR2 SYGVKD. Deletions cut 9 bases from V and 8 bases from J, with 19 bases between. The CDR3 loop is CAIIFWTEREKLFF. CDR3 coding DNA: TGTGCCATAATTTTCTGGACGGAACGGGAAAAACTGTTTTTT.

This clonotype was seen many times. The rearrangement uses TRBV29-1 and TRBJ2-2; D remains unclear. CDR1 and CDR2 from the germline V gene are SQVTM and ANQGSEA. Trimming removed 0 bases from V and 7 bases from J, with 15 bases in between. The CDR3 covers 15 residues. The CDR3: CSVEDQSGLSGELFF. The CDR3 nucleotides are TGCAGCGTTGAAGATCAATCGGGTCTCAGCGGGGAGCTGTTTTTT.

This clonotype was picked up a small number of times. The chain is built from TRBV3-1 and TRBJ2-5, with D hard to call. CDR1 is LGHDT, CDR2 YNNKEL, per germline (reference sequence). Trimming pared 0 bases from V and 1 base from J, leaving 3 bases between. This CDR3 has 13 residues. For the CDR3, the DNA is TGTGCCAGCAGCCAAGATTTCCAAGAGACCCAGTACTTC. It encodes CASSQDFQETQYF.

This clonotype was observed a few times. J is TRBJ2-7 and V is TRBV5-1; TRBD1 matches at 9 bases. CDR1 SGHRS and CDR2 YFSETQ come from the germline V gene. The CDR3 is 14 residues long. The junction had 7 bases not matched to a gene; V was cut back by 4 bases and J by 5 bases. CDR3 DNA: TGCGCCAGCAGCCCACCGGGACAGGGAAACGAGCAGTACTTC. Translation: CASSPPGQGNEQYF.